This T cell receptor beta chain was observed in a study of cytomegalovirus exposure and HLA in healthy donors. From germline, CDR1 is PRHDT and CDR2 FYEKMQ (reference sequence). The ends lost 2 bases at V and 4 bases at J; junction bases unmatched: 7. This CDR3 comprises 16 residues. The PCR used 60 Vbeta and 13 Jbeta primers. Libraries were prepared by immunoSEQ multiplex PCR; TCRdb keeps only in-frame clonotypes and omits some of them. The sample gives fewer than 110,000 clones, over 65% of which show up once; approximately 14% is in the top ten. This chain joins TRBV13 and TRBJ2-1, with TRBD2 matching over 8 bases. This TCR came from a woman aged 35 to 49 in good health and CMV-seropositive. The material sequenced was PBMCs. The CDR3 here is CASSLSGGGGYNEQFF. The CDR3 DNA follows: TGTGCCAGCAGCTTATCTGGGGGCGGGGGGTACAATGAGCAGTTCTTC.